A single sample is the source of the 26 T cell receptor beta chains below, sequenced in a study of tumor-infiltrating lymphocytes in primary liver carcinoma. Investigators took RNA and DNA out together from 20-30 mg of unsorted bulk tissue. The researchers produced TCR beta cDNA from 500 ng total RNA with a constant-region primer. The TCR beta library was amplified through three nested multiplex PCR rounds in a modified ARM-PCR procedure. The first two PCR rounds used TRBV1-TRBV30 forward primers with a C-beta reverse primer, 10 cycles each. MiXCR, run by TCRdb on the multiplex PCR reads, gives a single entry per CDR3 protein. The sample contains roughly 120,000 distinct CDR3 sequences, around 64% of which appear only once. Sequenced sample: liver tumor tissue from sampling region 3. Described subset: tumor region T3, left-lateral pole. These receptors all come from a woman aged 60-75 years with primary liver carcinoma and hepatitis B virus infection.

A remark on this clonotype: An end of the junction does not agree with germline; a read error may underlie this. The gene calls are TRBV28 and TRBJ2-1; 10 bases line up with TRBD2. The length of the CDR3 is 17 residues. Germline CDR1 and CDR2: MDHEN and SYDVKM. CDR3 region: CVSSSYSGRSSYNEQFF. The DNA for the CDR3 is TGTGTCAGCAGTTCCTATAGCGGGAGGTCCTCCTACAATGAGCAGTTCTTC.

This clonotype has just one count. A read error may explain this, as a much larger clone is one base away. The rearrangement uses TRBV5-4 and TRBJ2-1; 8 bases are shared with TRBD1. CDR3 length: 14 residues. Germline V gives CDR1 SGHNT, CDR2 YYREEE (reference sequence). The CDR3 nucleotides are TGTACCAGCAGCCCTACAGGGGGGAACAATGAGCAGTTCTTC. Protein: CTSSPTGGNNEQFF.

This clonotype has a single count. The genes are TRBV12-3 or TRBV12-4 and TRBJ1-5; D might be TRBD1 (6 bases). This CDR3 is 14 amino acids long. Trimming took off 4 bases at V and 11 bases at J, with 18 bases between the two ends. For the CDR3, the DNA is TGTGCCAGCAGTTATACAGAGAGATCAGGGGCCCAGCATTTT. It is translated as CASSYTERSGAQHF.

Comments on this clonotype: One junction end disagrees with the germline gene, perhaps due to a read error. CDR3 protein: CTSSLEGGSIAEQFF. For the CDR3, the DNA is TGTACCAGCAGCTTGGAGGGAGGAAGTATCGCTGAGCAGTTCTTC. This chain links TRBV11-2 with TRBJ2-1; a possible D gene is TRBD2 (6 bases). This CDR3 has 15 amino acids. The germline V gene has CDR1 SGHAT and CDR2 FQNNGV.

As regards this clonotype: At one end, the junction sequence differs from germline, possibly due to a read error. This rearrangement joins TRBV11-2 to TRBJ2-1, with 8 bases identical to TRBD2. This CDR3 is 17 amino acids long. CDR1 and CDR2 from the germline V gene are SGHAT and FQNNGV. CDR3 loop: CASSPGTGRGRGDERFF. CDR3 sequence (DNA): TGTGCCAGCAGCCCAGGGACCGGGAGGGGAAGGGGAGATGAGCGGTTCTTC.

About this clonotype: An end of the junction does not agree with germline; a read error may underlie this. The chain joins TRBV29-1 to TRBJ1-1; D gene uncertain. The CDR3 length is 11 residues. Germline-derived CDR1 and CDR2 are SQVTM and ANQGSEA. This chain's CDR3 is CSFSRELEALF. The CDR3 nucleotides read TGCAGCTTCAGCCGGGAGCTTGAAGCTTTATTT.

To note about this clonotype: Possible read error: a much larger clone is one base away. This CDR3 is missing its conserved last phenylalanine or tryptophan, likely due to a read error. This chain links TRBV5-1 with TRBJ1-6; D remains ambiguous. V was shortened by 0 bases and J by 7 bases, with 8 bases between the two germline ends. From germline, CDR1 is SGHRS and CDR2 YFSETQ. The CDR3 contains 14 residues. CDR3 amino acids: CASSLVYRNSPLHY. As DNA, the CDR3 is TGCGCCAGCAGCTTGGTTTATCGGAATTCACCCCTCCACTAT.

As regards this clonotype: This sequence may be a read error, since a much larger clone differs from it by one base. The chain uses TRBV12-3 or TRBV12-4 and TRBJ1-5; D ambiguous. This CDR3 has 12 amino acids. Trimming left V 5 bases short and J 11 bases short, with 13 bases between. CDR3 sequence reads: CASSPGVQSQHF. In DNA form, the CDR3 reads TGTGCCAGCAGTCCTGGGGTCCAGTCCCAGCATTTT.

This clonotype was seen only a few times. This may arise from a read error, as a much more abundant clone is one base away. This chain connects TRBV4-1 to TRBJ1-2, with D maybe TRBD1 (6 bases). V lost 0 bases to trimming and J lost 7 bases, with 21 bases between them. The germline V gene encodes CDR1 MGHRA and CDR2 YSYEKL. CDR3 size: 17 residues. The chain's CDR3 is CASSQEMVKGVYSGYTF. CDR3 nucleotides: TGCGCCAGCAGCCAAGAAATGGTGAAGGGGGTTTATAGTGGCTACACCTTC.

Concerning this clonotype itself: The junction departs from germline at one end; a sequencing error may be responsible. The V gene is TRBV11-3, the J gene TRBJ2-3; a possible D gene is TRBD2 (5 bases). Per germline, CDR1 SGHNT and CDR2 YENEEA. The CDR3 is 14 amino acids. Written as DNA, the CDR3 is TGCGCTAGCAGCTCCAGGACTAGCACAGATACGCAGTATTTT. Translating it yields CASSSRTSTDTQYF.

A word on this clonotype: The junction does not match germline at one end; this may be a read error. J is TRBJ2-5 and V is TRBV12-3 or TRBV12-4; D is unclear. The CDR3 covers 14 residues. The CDR3 DNA is TGTGCCAGCTGTGACCCTCCCACCCAAGAGACTCAGTACTTC. Encoded protein: CASCDPPTQETQYF.

Comment on this clonotype: A read error may produce the germline difference seen at one junction end. The rearrangement uses TRBV6-6 and TRBJ2-3, with 10 bases lining up with TRBD2. This CDR3 is 19 amino acids long. The germline V gene has CDR1 MNHNY and CDR2 SVGAGI (reference sequence). The CDR3: CPSRRGPSGSSPSTDTQYF. In nucleotides, the CDR3 is TGCCCCAGCAGACGAGGACCTAGCGGGAGTTCCCCTAGCACAGATACGCAGTATTTT.

There are many counts of this clonotype. The rearrangement links TRBV12-3 or TRBV12-4 to TRBJ2-2; a possible D gene is TRBD1 (5 bases). Deletions cut 2 bases from V and 4 bases from J, with 11 bases between. The CDR3 covers 15 residues. The CDR3 DNA is TGTGCCAGCAGTTTAATGGGGCAGGGCACCGGGGAGCTGTTTTTT. Translation: CASSLMGQGTGELFF.

This clonotype was observed a handful of times. The CDR3 region has the DNA TGTGCCAGCAGTTCAATGAACGGACTAGGAAAGTTCTTC. Its protein product is CASSSMNGLGKFF. This chain connects TRBV28 to TRBJ2-1; 7 nucleotides align to TRBD2. Germline V gene lookup returns CDR1 MDHEN and CDR2 SYDVKM. The CDR3 contains 13 residues. The V segment lost 4 bases and the J segment 14 bases; nucleotides outside the gene matches: 11.

This clonotype was seen ten or more times. The V call is TRBV7-8, the J call TRBJ1-4; D is perhaps TRBD1 (6 bases). The CDR3 totals 18 residues. CDR1 and CDR2 (germline): SGHVS, FQNEAQ. Trimming shortened V by 0 bases and J by 3 bases, and 17 bases separated the two germline ends. This chain's CDR3 is CASSLAKTWTVSNEKLFF. CDR3 nucleotides: TGTGCCAGCAGCTTAGCGAAAACTTGGACAGTCTCTAATGAAAAACTGTTTTTT.

Of note for this clonotype: One junction end does not reproduce the germline sequence, and a read error may be involved. The rearrangement links TRBV5-8 to TRBJ2-7; 9 bases fit TRBD2. Germline loops: CDR1 SGHTS, CDR2 YDEGEE. The CDR3 runs to 14 residues. The DNA of the CDR3 is TGTGTCAGCAAGGGACAAGCGGGAGGCTACGAGCAGTACTTC. It is translated as CVSKGQAGGYEQYF.

This clonotype was seen more than once but under ten times. The genes are TRBV18 and TRBJ2-7, with 8 positions matching TRBD2. V trimming: 4 bases; J trimming: 2 bases; junction bases outside the gene matches: 4. This CDR3 has 14 amino acids. Germline V CDR1 and CDR2: KGHSH, LQKENI. Here the CDR3 DNA reads TGTGCCAGCTCACTGGGACTAGTTGCCTACGAGCAGTACTTC. This translates into CASSLGLVAYEQYF.

The chain employs TRBV7-3 and TRBJ2-3; 9 nucleotides agree with TRBD1. The CDR3 is 15 residues long. Germline loops: CDR1 SGHTA, CDR2 FQGTGA. Losses at the gene ends were 4 bases for V and 3 bases for J; bases not matched to a gene: 5. The CDR3 is CASSSKGQGTDTQYF. In DNA, the CDR3 is TGTGCCAGCAGCTCTAAGGGACAGGGAACAGATACGCAGTATTTT.

The V call is TRBV7-8, the J call TRBJ2-2, with 9 bases matching TRBD1. J lost 4 bases, V lost 5 bases, and 17 bases had no gene match. The germline gives CDR1 SGHVS, CDR2 FQNEAQ. This CDR3 has 19 amino acids. This chain's CDR3 is CASSPIPGQGGSSTGELFF. The CDR3 coding sequence is TGTGCCAGCAGCCCCATTCCGGGACAGGGAGGGAGTAGCACCGGGGAGCTGTTTTTT.

This clonotype showed up just a few times. One base away lies a much larger clone, so this may be a sequencing read error. The chain combines TRBV29-1 with TRBJ2-7, with D perhaps TRBD2 (5 bases). The CDR3 spans 11 residues. The germline gives CDR1 SQVTM, CDR2 ANQGSEA. V was cut by 3 bases and J by 6 bases, with 9 bases left in between. The CDR3 DNA reads TGCAGCGTTGAGAAAGGGAGCGAGCAGTACTTC. As protein: CSVEKGSEQYF.

In the case of this clonotype: A read error is likely, as this CDR3 ends without the conserved phenylalanine or tryptophan. V is TRBV11-2 and J is TRBJ2-1; D remains ambiguous. Germline V gene sequence: CDR1 SGHAT, CDR2 FQNNGV. The CDR3 sequence is 14 residues long. The CDR3 region is CASGFGRSSNEQFS. CDR3 DNA: TGTGCCAGCGGCTTCGGGCGTAGCTCCAATGAGCAGTTCTCC.

V usage is TRBV6-4 and J usage is TRBJ2-3, with D tentatively TRBD1 (6 bases). V lost 9 bases and J lost 6, with 19 bases in between. Per the germline V gene, CDR1 is MRHNA and CDR2 is SNTAGT. The CDR3 spans 14 residues. CDR3 in amino acids: CASDSRTDIDTQYF. CDR3 bases: TGTGCCAGTGACTCGAGGACAGACATCGATACGCAGTATTTT.

This clonotype showed up many times. The junction departs from germline at one end; a sequencing error may be responsible. V and J are TRBV6-1 and TRBJ1-6, with TRBD1 matching 7 bases. The CDR3 totals 12 residues. Germline V gene sequence: CDR1 MNHNS, CDR2 SASEGT. CDR3 bases: TGTGCCGGCAGGACAGGAAATTCACCCCTCCACTTT. Translation gives CAGRTGNSPLHF.

The V gene is TRBV28, the J gene TRBJ2-7; weak D call: TRBD2 (6 bases). Germline V lookup: CDR1 MDHEN, CDR2 SYDVKM. The CDR3 runs to 15 residues. Trimming pared 2 bases from V and 3 bases from J, leaving 14 bases between. This CDR3 is CASSLLGGAIYEQYF. DNA for the CDR3: TGTGCCAGCAGTTTACTCGGCGGGGCAATCTACGAGCAGTACTTC.

As concerns this clonotype: Since the CDR3 does not end with the conserved phenylalanine or tryptophan, this likely comes from a read error. V and J are TRBV11-3 and TRBJ2-2; D remains unclear. This CDR3 is 15 amino acids long. From germline, CDR1 is SGHNT and CDR2 YENEEA. V lost 5 bases to trimming and J lost 0 bases, with 10 bases between them. The CDR3 DNA is TGTGCCAGCAGCACATCTTTGGCGAACACCGGGGAGCTGTTTGTT. This sequence encodes CASSTSLANTGELFV.

This chain joins TRBV19 and TRBJ2-1, with 9 positions matching TRBD2. Losses at the gene ends were 3 bases for V and 4 bases for J; bases not matched to a gene: 4. CDR3 length equals 15 residues. CDR1 and CDR2 from the germline V gene are LNHDA and SQIVND (reference sequence). In nucleotides, the CDR3 is TGTGCCAGTAGTATGACTAGCGGTGGTTACAATGAGCAGTTCTTC. Its translation: CASSMTSGGYNEQFF.